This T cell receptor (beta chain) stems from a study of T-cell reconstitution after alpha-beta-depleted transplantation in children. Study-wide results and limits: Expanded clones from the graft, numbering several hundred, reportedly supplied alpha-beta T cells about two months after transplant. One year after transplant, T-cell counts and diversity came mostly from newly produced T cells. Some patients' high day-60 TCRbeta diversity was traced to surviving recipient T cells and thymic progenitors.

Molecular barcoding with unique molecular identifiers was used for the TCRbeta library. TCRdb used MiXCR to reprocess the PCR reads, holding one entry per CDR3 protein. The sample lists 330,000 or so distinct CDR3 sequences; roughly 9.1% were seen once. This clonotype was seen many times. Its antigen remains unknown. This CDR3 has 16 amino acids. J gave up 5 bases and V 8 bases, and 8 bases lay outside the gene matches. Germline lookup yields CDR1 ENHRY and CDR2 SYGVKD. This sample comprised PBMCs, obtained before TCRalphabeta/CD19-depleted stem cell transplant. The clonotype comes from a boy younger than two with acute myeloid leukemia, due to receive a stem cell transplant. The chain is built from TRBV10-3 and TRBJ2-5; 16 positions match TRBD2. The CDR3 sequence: CAISQGLAGGMETQYF. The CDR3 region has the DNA TGTGCCATCTCCCAGGGACTAGCGGGGGGGATGGAGACCCAGTACTTC.